These 16 T cell receptor beta chains were all obtained from the same sample, sequenced in a study of radiotherapy plus CTLA-4 blockade in lung cancer. Sequencing was performed with immunoSEQ multiplex PCR; in TCRdb, only in-frame clones are kept and a portion is missing. Among around 85,000 clones, approximately 86% were seen once, and the ten largest hold about 2%. This specimen was peripheral blood, taken from a patient treated with radiotherapy plus ipilimumab. Every receptor here comes from a human donor with non-small cell lung cancer who had a partial response to radiotherapy plus ipilimumab.

The V gene is TRBV28, the J gene TRBJ2-7; possible D gene TRBD2, 5 bases. Trimming left V 5 bases short and J 0 bases short, with 8 bases between. Germline CDR1 MDHEN, CDR2 SYDVKM. The CDR3 runs 13 residues. In DNA, the CDR3 is TGTGCCAGCAGTATCGGAGGCTCCTACGAGCAGTACTTC. Amino acids: CASSIGGSYEQYF.

This clone was recorded a few times. The V and J genes are TRBV19 and TRBJ2-7; 11 bases match TRBD2. V gave up 3 bases and J gave up 0 bases; unmatched junction bases: 10. The CDR3 has 18 residues. Germline V CDR1 and CDR2: LNHDA, SQIVND (reference sequence). The CDR3 DNA reads as TGTGCCAGTAGTATCATCCCCCTAGCGGGAGGCCTCTCCTACGAGCAGTACTTC. Translated, it gives CASSIIPLAGGLSYEQYF.

The J gene is TRBJ2-1, the V gene TRBV27; TRBD2 might be the D (5 bases). V was trimmed by 3 bases and J by 3 bases, leaving 9 bases between them. The CDR3 loop spans 14 amino acids. Per the germline V gene, CDR1 is MNHEY and CDR2 is SMNVEV (reference sequence). CDR3 in amino acids: CASSFSRVYNEQFF. CDR3 nucleotide sequence: TGTGCCAGCAGTTTTTCGAGGGTCTACAATGAGCAGTTCTTC.

V is TRBV5-4 and J is TRBJ2-5; 13 nucleotides line up with TRBD2. Germline V CDR1 and CDR2: SGHNT, YYREEE (reference sequence). CDR3 length equals 18 residues. Trimming at V came to 0 bases and at J to 6 bases, leaving 11 bases not matched to a gene. The DNA of the CDR3 is TGTGCCAGCAGCTTGGCCAGTTGGACTAGCGGGAGAATCCAGACCCAGTACTTC. Its translation is CASSLASWTSGRIQTQYF.

The V and J genes are TRBV28 and TRBJ2-7; TRBD1 is a possible D gene (6 bases). V lost 5 bases to trimming and J lost 5 bases, with 13 bases between them. Germline loops: CDR1 MDHEN, CDR2 SYDVKM. There are 13 residues in the CDR3. Written as DNA, the CDR3 is TGTGCCAGCAGTCACAGGGTTTCGGACGAGCAGTACTTC. Protein sequence: CASSHRVSDEQYF.

The gene calls are TRBV19 and TRBJ2-4; D gene unclear. Germline CDR1 and CDR2: LNHDA and SQIVND (reference sequence). The germline V and J ends were trimmed by 3 bases and 3 bases, with 12 bases remaining between them. The CDR3 length is 15 residues. As DNA, the CDR3 is TGTGCCAGTAGTATCGAAAGGAGTTACAAAAACATTCAGTACTTC. Translation gives CASSIERSYKNIQYF.

This rearrangement joins TRBV6-4 to TRBJ2-1; 12 nucleotides agree with TRBD2. The germline CDR1 and CDR2 sequences are MRHNA and SNTAGT. CDR3 length: 15 residues. V was pared by 4 bases and J by 4 bases, with 2 bases of the junction left unmatched. CDR3 in DNA: TGTGCCAGCAGTGTGACTAGCGGGGGATACAATGAGCAGTTCTTC. Translation gives CASSVTSGGYNEQFF.

The genes are TRBV28 and TRBJ1-4; 7 bases are a match to TRBD1. Trimming removed 5 bases from V and 3 bases from J; junction bases left unmatched: 3. Germline V gives CDR1 MDHEN, CDR2 SYDVKM. The CDR3 extends over 14 amino acids. The CDR3 DNA reads as TGTGCCAGCAGTGCGACAGGGTCTAATGAAAAACTGTTTTTT. Translating it yields CASSATGSNEKLFF. Combining the CDR3 with reference TRBV28 and TRBJ1-4 gives the whole variable domain DVKVTQSSRYLVKRTGEKVFLECVQDMDHENMFWYRQDPGLGLRLIYFSYDVKMKEKGDIPEGYSVSREKKERFSLILESASTNQTSMYLCASSATGSNEKLFFGSGTQLSVL.

The rearrangement joins TRBV18 to TRBJ1-2; 9 bases agree with TRBD1. The germline V gene has CDR1 KGHSH and CDR2 LQKENI. The length of the CDR3 is 15 residues. After removal of 4 bases from V and 8 bases from J, the junction contained 11 bases not matched to a gene. CDR3 in DNA: TGTGCCAGCTCACAAGGACCGGGACAGGGCTACGGCTACACCTTC. This codes for CASSQGPGQGYGYTF.

This clone was recorded a few times. The chain combines TRBV7-9 with TRBJ1-2; D is possibly TRBD1 (6 bases). CDR3 length: 13 amino acids. The V end lost 3 bases, the J end lost 4 bases, and 9 bases lay between the germline ends. CDR1 is SEHNR, CDR2 FQNEAQ, per germline (reference sequence). The CDR3 is CASSFTGIYGYTF. Written as DNA, the CDR3 is TGTGCCAGCAGCTTTACAGGGATCTATGGCTACACCTTC.

The chain employs TRBV5-1 and TRBJ2-3, with TRBD2 as a possible D gene (6 bases). Germline loops: CDR1 SGHRS, CDR2 YFSETQ. The CDR3 has 15 amino acids. Trimming stripped 0 bases from V and 4 bases from J, with 12 bases between. CDR3 nucleotide sequence: TGCGCCAGCAGCTTGGCGGGAGAGGGCCCAGATACGCAGTATTTT. As protein: CASSLAGEGPDTQYF. Full variable domain (outside the CDR3, taken from reference TRBV5-1 and TRBJ2-3): KAGVTQTPRYLIKTRGQQVTLSCSPISGHRSVSWYQQTPGQGLQFLFEYFSETQRNKGNFPGRFSGRQFSNSRSEMNVSTLELGDSALYLCASSLAGEGPDTQYFGPGTRLTVL.

This sequence joins TRBV5-6 and TRBJ1-1, with no clear D. Per the germline V gene, CDR1 is SGHDT and CDR2 is YYEEEE. V was cut by 0 bases and J by 6 bases, with 12 bases left in between. The CDR3 is 14 residues long. The CDR3 bases are TGTGCCAGCAGCTTGGAGACGACGGACTCTGAAGCTTTCTTT. This sequence encodes CASSLETTDSEAFF.

V and J are TRBV28 and TRBJ2-7; possibly TRBD2 for D (7 bases). The CDR3 has 14 residues. With 2 bases removed from V and 4 bases from J, the gap between germline ends came to 12 bases. Germline loops: CDR1 MDHEN, CDR2 SYDVKM. CDR3 coding DNA: TGTGCCAGCAGTTTAGTCAGGGGAGGGTACGAGCAGTACTTC. Translating it yields CASSLVRGGYEQYF.

V is TRBV4-2 and J is TRBJ2-2; possible D gene TRBD1, 5 bases. The germline V and J ends were trimmed by 1 base and 0 bases, with 15 bases remaining between them. Germline V gene data show CDR1 as LGHNA and CDR2 as YNFKEQ. The CDR3 is made up of 18 amino acids. CDR3 DNA: TGTGCCAGCAGCCAAGGGATAGGGGCGCCTGCGAACACCGGGGAGCTGTTTTTT. It yields the protein CASSQGIGAPANTGELFF.

This chain links TRBV28 with TRBJ2-7; TRBD2 matches 7 bases. With 2 bases clipped from V and 5 bases from J, the junction kept 6 bases outside the gene matches. CDR1 and CDR2 (germline): MDHEN, SYDVKM. There are 14 residues in the CDR3. This CDR3 reads CASSLGGSHDEQYF. In DNA, the CDR3 is TGTGCCAGCAGTTTAGGCGGGAGCCACGACGAGCAGTACTTC.

This clone occurred once. The V and J genes are TRBV19 and TRBJ2-7; a possible D gene is TRBD2 (6 bases). CDR1 is LNHDA and CDR2 is SQIVND in the germline V gene (reference sequence). V was cut by 3 bases and J by 1 base, with 16 bases left in between. This CDR3 contains 16 residues. The CDR3 loop is CASSMAGGLPSYEQYF. CDR3 nucleotide sequence: TGTGCCAGTAGTATGGCCGGGGGTCTACCTTCCTACGAGCAGTACTTC.